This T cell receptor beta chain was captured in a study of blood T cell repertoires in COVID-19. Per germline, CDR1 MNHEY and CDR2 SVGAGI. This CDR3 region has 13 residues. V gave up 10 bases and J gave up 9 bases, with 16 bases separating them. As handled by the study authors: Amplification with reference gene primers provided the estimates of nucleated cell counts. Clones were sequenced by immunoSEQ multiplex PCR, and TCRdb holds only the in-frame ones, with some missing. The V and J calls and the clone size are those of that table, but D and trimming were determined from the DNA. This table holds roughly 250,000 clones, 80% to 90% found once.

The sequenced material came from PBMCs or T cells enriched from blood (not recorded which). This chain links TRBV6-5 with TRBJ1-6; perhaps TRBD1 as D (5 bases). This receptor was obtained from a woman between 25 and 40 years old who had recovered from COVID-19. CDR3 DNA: TGTGCCACCGAAGACAGAAACGGTTCACCCCTCCACTTT. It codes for CATEDRNGSPLHF.